This note documents a single T cell receptor (beta chain) sequence. The specificity of this receptor is unknown. One base away there is no much larger clone; base qualities are not given. This specimen comes from a study of blood T cell repertoires in COVID-19 (dated by TCRdb to about 2020). Notes on the research overall: The collaborator samples originated in the United States, Italy and Spain and spanned the acute and convalescent phases of COVID-19. The prospective study material was composed of cDNA or gDNA derived from T cells, B-cell-depleted T cells, or PBMCs. Deeply sampled blood TCRbeta repertoires from subjects exposed to, actively infected with, or recovered from COVID-19 were included in the dataset. The repertoires were released in a freely available public database intended as a resource for research on the immune response to SARS-CoV-2. The samples were drawn from two sources: the first 160 participants of the ongoing ImmuneRACE study, and 1,254 subjects contributed by 6 global collaborators. The sample metadata nearly always contained a de-identified subject ID, COVID-19 status, age in years and sex. HLA class I and class II types, where available, came from metadata supplied by the sample provider rather than from assay-based typing. General conclusions and limits of the study: Clinical and demographic metadata were provided uncurated, with the amount varying by source and participant.

CDR1 and CDR2 were assigned from the germline V gene (reference sequence) as GTSNPN and SVGIG. Measured from the cysteine to the phenylalanine, the CDR3 is 14 residues long. Only the CDR3 part of the read is kept: 42 bases, read in frame from the first base. The V and J ends are trimmed by 4 bases and 2 bases, leaving 12 bases between them. The collaborating institutions used their own protocols to collect whole blood in K2EDTA tubes. Collaborator samples were shipped for TCRbeta analysis as frozen whole blood, isolated PBMCs, or DNA extracted from either sample type. TCRbeta CDR3 regions were amplified from genomic DNA by means of the immunoSEQ Assay, a bias-controlled multiplex PCR. Regarding the original processing steps: The number of nucleated cells in each sample was estimated by amplification of reference gene primers within the assay. Sequence reads were collapsed and filtered to measure the absolute abundance of every unique TCRbeta CDR3 rearrangement. For each sample, productive Simpson clonality was calculated as the square root of Simpson's diversity index over productive rearrangements. In TCRdb, the immuneACCESS table is reduced to in-frame sequences with V and J assigned. These tables do not hold every clone; where another copy was compared, an unresolved V gene accounts for under half, and the others remain unexplained. The V and J calls and clone size are taken from that table; D and trimming were inferred from the DNA. Here the sample has about 100,000 clones; more than 75% occur a single time. The ten largest clones capture over 2% of the sample.

The sample was peripheral blood. This chain is built from TRBV30 and TRBJ1-3, with a tentative D gene TRBD1 over 6 matching bases. The clonotype originates from a human donor in a cohort sampled during active COVID-19. The CDR3 protein is CAWTRGLAGNTIYF. DNA sequence: TGTGCCTGGACCAGGGGTCTGGCTGGAAACACCATATATTTT.